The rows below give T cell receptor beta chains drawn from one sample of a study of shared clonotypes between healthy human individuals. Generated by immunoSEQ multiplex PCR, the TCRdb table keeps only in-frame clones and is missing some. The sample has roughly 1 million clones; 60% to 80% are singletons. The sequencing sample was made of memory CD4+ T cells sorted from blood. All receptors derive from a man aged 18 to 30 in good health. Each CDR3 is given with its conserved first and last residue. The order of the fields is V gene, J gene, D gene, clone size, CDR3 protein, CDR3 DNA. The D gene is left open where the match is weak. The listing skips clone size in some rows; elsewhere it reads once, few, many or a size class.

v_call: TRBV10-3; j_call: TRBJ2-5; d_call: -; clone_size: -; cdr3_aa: CAISATEYQETQYF; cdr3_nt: TGTGCCATCAGTGCCACAGAGTACCAAGAGACCCAGTACTTC
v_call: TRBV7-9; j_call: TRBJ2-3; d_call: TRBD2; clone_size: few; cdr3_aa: CASSIRTSQLGDTQYF; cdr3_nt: TGTGCCAGCAGCATCAGGACTAGCCAGTTGGGGGATACGCAGTATTTT
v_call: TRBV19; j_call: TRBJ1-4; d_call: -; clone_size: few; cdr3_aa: CASTEGRPNEKLFF; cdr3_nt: TGTGCCAGTACTGAGGGCAGGCCGAATGAAAAACTGTTTTTT
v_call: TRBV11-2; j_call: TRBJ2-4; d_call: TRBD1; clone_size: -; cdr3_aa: CASSSGQGVAKNIQYF; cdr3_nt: TGTGCCAGCAGCTCAGGACAGGGGGTGGCCAAAAACATTCAGTACTTC
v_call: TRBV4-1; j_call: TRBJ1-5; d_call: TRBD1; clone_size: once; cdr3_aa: CASSQDLPNRQGDDQPQHF; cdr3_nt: TGCGCCAGCAGCCAAGATCTACCTAACAGACAGGGGGACGATCAGCCCCAGCATTTT
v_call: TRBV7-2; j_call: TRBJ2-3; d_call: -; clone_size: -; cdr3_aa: CASSSGYTDTQYF; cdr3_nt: TGTGCCAGCAGCTCAGGGTACACAGATACGCAGTATTTT
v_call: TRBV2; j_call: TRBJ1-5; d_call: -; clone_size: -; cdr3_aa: CASRRGDTEARQPQHF; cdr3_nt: TGTGCCAGCAGGAGGGGGGACACAGAGGCGCGTCAGCCCCAGCATTTT
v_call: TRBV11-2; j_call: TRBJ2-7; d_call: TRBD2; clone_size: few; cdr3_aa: CASSSGTSSFRRDEQYF; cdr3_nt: TGTGCCAGCAGCTCCGGGACTAGTAGCTTTCGCCGCGACGAGCAGTACTTC
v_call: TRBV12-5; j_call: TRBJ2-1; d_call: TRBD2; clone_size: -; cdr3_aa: CASGFIPSSGRELNEQFF; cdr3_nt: TGTGCTAGTGGTTTTATACCCTCTTCGGGGCGGGAGCTGAATGAGCAGTTCTTC
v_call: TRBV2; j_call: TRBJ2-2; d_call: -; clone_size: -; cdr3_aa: CASTLKAANTGELFF; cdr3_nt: TGTGCCAGCACCCTCAAGGCAGCGAACACCGGGGAGCTGTTTTTT
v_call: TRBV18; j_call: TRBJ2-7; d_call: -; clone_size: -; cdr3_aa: CASSPEGAGIEQYF; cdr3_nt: TGTGCCAGCTCACCAGAGGGCGCGGGAATCGAGCAGTACTTC
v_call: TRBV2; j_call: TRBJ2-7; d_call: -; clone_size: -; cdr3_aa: CASSTGPPSYEQYF; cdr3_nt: TGTGCCAGCTCAACAGGCCCTCCTTCCTACGAGCAGTACTTC
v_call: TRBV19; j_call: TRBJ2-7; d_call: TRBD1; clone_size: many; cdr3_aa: CASSPGTGVKEQYF; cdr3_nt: TGTGCCAGTAGCCCCGGGACAGGGGTTAAAGAGCAGTACTTC
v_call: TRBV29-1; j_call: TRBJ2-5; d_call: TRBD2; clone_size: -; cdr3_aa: CSITGASGGSETQYF; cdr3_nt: TGCAGCATCACGGGGGCTAGCGGGGGTTCAGAGACCCAGTACTTC
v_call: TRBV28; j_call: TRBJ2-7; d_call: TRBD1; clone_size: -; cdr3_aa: CASSGPGQGAEQYF; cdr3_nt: TGTGCCAGCAGTGGACCGGGACAGGGGGCCGAGCAGTACTTC
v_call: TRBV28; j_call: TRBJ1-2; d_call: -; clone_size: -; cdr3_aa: CASSFPSLGLNYGYTF; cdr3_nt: TGTGCCAGCAGTTTCCCCAGCCTCGGCCTTAACTATGGCTACACCTTC
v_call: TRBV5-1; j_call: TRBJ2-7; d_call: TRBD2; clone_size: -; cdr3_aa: CASSLGGTSGNYEQYF; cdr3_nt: TGCGCCAGCAGCTTGGGGGGGACTAGCGGGAACTACGAGCAGTACTTC